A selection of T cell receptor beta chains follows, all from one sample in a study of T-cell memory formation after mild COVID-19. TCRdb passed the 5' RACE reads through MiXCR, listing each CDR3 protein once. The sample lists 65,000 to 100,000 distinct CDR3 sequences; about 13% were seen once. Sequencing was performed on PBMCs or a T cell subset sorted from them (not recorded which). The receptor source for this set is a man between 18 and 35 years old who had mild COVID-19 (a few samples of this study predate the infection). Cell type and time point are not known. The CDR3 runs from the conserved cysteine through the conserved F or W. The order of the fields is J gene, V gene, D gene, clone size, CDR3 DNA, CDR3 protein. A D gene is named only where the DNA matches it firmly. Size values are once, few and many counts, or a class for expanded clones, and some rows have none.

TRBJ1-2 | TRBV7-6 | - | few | TGTGCCAGCGGGATTGGGGGGACTGGCTACACCTTC | CASGIGGTGYTF
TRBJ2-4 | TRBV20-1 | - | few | TGCAGTGCTAGGGACCAGGGAGCCAAAAACATTCAGTACTTC | CSARDQGAKNIQYF
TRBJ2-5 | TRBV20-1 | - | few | TGCAGTGCTAGAGACGGGGGCAGGGGCGAAGAGACCCAGTACTTC | CSARDGGRGEETQYF
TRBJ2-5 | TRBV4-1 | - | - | TGCGCCAGCAGCCAAGACGGGGACTTTGGGACCCAGTACTTC | CASSQDGDFGTQYF
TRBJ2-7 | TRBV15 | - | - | TGTGCCACCAGCGGGGGTCGAACAGGGCCTTTCGAGCAGTACTTC | CATSGGRTGPFEQYF
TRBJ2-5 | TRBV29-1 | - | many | TGCAGCGTTGAAGATTTCGGCGGTCAAGAGACCCAGTACTTC | CSVEDFGGQETQYF
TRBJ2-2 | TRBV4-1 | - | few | TGCGCTTCGGGCGCGAACACCGGGGAGCTGTTTTTT | CASGANTGELFF
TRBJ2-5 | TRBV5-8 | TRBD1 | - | TGTGCCAGCAGCTTTTCGGGACAGGGCATAGAGACCCAGTACTTC | CASSFSGQGIETQYF
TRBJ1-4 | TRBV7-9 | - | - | TGTGCCAGCAGCCTCGCACAGGGTACTAATGAAAAACTGTTTTTT | CASSLAQGTNEKLFF
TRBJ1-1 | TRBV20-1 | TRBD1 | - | TGCAGTGCTAGCGACCCCCAGGGGGCCGACACTGAAGCTTTCTTT | CSASDPQGADTEAFF
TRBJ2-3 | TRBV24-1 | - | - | TGTGCCACCAGTGATTACTCGGATACGCAGTATTTT | CATSDYSDTQYF
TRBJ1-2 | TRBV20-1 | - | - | TGCAGTGCTAGGGGCACCATCTATGGCTACACCTTC | CSARGTIYGYTF
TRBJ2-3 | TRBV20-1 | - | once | TGCAGTGCTAGTAATGATTTGCCACGGGGAGATACGCAGTATTTT | CSASNDLPRGDTQYF
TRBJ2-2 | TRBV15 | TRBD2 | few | TGTGCCACCAGCAGAGATGGACTAGGCAACACCGGGGAGCTGTTTTTT | CATSRDGLGNTGELFF
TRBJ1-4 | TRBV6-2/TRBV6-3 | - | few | TGTGCCAGCAGTTACGACACAGGGCCTGAAAAACTGTTTTTT | CASSYDTGPEKLFF
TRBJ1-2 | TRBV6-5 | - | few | TGTGCCAGCAGTTCACTCCGGGACGTTTGCGGCTACACCTTC | CASSSLRDVCGYTF
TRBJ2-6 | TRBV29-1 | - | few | TGCAGCGTTCGGGACTCTGGGGCCAACGTCCTGACTTTC | CSVRDSGANVLTF
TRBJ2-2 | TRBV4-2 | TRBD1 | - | TGTGCCAGCAGCCAAGAGGGGGAAGGGGGCGCGTCCGGGGAGCTGTTTTTT | CASSQEGEGGASGELFF
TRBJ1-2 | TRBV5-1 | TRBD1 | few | TGCGCCAGCAGCGGACTCGGGACAGCCCAGGACGAGTCTAAGAGCTACACCTTC | CASSGLGTAQDESKSYTF
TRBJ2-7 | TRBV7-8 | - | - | TGTGCCAGCAGGCCGGGCGGGGTCTCCTACGAGCAGTACTTC | CASRPGGVSYEQYF
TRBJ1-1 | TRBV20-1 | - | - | TGCAGCCGTTGCGAACAGGATTCGAACACTGAAGCTTTCTTT | CSRCEQDSNTEAFF
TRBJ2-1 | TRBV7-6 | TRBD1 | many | TGTGCCAGCAGCTTATCGGGACAGGGAATGGGTGAGCAGTTCTTC | CASSLSGQGMGEQFF
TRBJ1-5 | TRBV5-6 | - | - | TGTGCCAGCACCTCTGGGACGGGTAATCAGCCCCAGCATTTT | CASTSGTGNQPQHF
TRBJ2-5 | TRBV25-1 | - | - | TGTGCCAGCAGTGAATATAGCCCACAGGTCCTACAAGAGACCCAGTACTTC | CASSEYSPQVLQETQYF
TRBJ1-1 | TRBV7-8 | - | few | TGTGCCAGCACCCTCTCCTCCCAGAGAATTCAAAAGACCACTGAAGCTTTCTTT | CASTLSSQRIQKTTEAFF
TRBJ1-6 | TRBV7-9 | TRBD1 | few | TGTGCCAGCAGCACGACAGGGGAGAGTTCACCCCTCCACTTT | CASSTTGESSPLHF
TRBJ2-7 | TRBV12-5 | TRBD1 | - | TGTGCTAGTGGGCCGGGACAGGTTAACTCCTACGAGCAGTACTTC | CASGPGQVNSYEQYF
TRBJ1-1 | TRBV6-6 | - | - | TGTGCCAGCAGTTACTCGGGGAGGGATAGTGAAGCTTTCTTT | CASSYSGRDSEAFF
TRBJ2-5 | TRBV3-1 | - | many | TGTGCCAGCAGCCAAGATGAGGTAGCATGGGGCCAAGAGACCCAGTACTTC | CASSQDEVAWGQETQYF
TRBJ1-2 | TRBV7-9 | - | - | TGTGCCAGCAGCTTAGTCAGGCAGTTGGCCTATGGCTACACCTTC | CASSLVRQLAYGYTF